This T cell receptor (beta chain) was retrieved from a study of T-cell memory formation after mild COVID-19 (dated by TCRdb to the early 2020s). In terms of the full investigation: TCR sequence clusters from the two donors were found to be largely donor specific. In a couple of donors, T-cell clones that expanded and contracted after mild COVID-19 were tracked by sequencing TCRalpha and TCRbeta repertoires over time. Two young, previously healthy adult volunteers, one female and one male, were included in the cohort. General study outcomes and caveats: Some responding clones were detected in pre-infection memory, which suggested that pre-existing cross-reactive memory T cells had joined the SARS-CoV-2 response. Clones contracting from day 15 to 85 had balanced CD4/CD8 phenotypes, while a second wave expanding from day 15 to 37 was biased towards CD4+. Contracting CD4+ clones turned up mainly in the CM and EM memory subsets, whereas EMRA was where CD8+ clones were enriched. The second-wave clones that peaked on day 37 were not confirmed to be SARS-CoV-2 specific. Only two mild cases were covered in the study, and larger cohorts including severe cases with pre-infection samples were considered necessary.

These reads were obtained on an Illumina NovaSeq 6000. TCRalpha and TCRbeta cDNA libraries were built by 5'RACE with constant-segment primers, adding sample barcodes and unique molecular identifiers. RNA was extracted from every sample with Trizol reagent. The libraries were amplified in two PCR steps, and the second step added a second sample barcode and Illumina TruSeq adapters. Sequencing of libraries was performed on an Illumina NovaSeq with 2 x 150 bp paired-end reads. As for the original processing: Demultiplexing of reads and collapsing into UMI-guided consensus sequences were performed with migec v1.2.7. With mixcr v2.1.11, UMI consensuses were aligned to TRA and TRB V and J templates and assembled into clonotypes. A clonotype was counted as expanded or contracted only when both edgeR and NoisET called the clonotype significant, with the noise models trained on biological replicates. For edgeR calls, the cutoffs were a false discovery rate-adjusted p below 0.01 and a log2 fold-change threshold of 1. As an exploratory analysis of dynamics, max-normalized trajectories of the 1000 most abundant clonotypes were examined with PCA combined with hierarchical clustering. Each responding clone was given a CD4 or CD8 phenotype based on the CD4+ and CD8+ repertoires, which had been sequenced separately. Clones were called with MiXCR by TCRdb after fastp trimmed the public reads at Q25, and only in-frame beta chains were retained. All rows with the same CDR3 protein become a single entry with the most common DNA and genes. The V and J calls were not made by the authors but by TCRdb's processing. This sample is represented by 250,000 to 350,000 distinct CDR3 sequences; roughly an eighth of them were singletons. Roughly 21% of the sample lies in the top ten.

Only a few counts were recorded for this clonotype. The clone's antigen remains unknown. Nothing much larger sits one base from this clone, and base qualities are not available. Relative to germline, V is 3 bases shorter and J is 7 bases shorter, with 16 bases between their ends. CDR1 and CDR2 were assigned from the germline V gene (reference sequence) as MNHNY and SVGAGI. The CDR3 has 14 amino acids, counting the end cysteine and phenylalanine. Only CDR3 DNA remains: 42 bases, in frame from the first base. PBMCs were isolated by Ficoll-Paque density gradient centrifugation. The V and J segments used are TRBV6-6 and TRBJ2-7; no confident D gene assignment can be made. Sequenced material: PBMCs or a T cell subset sorted from them (not recorded which). The receptor was derived from a young man who had mild COVID-19 (a few samples of this study predate the infection). The sample titles of this study are shuffled in the database, so cell type and time point are left out; the donor was told from shared clones. CDR3 loop: CASSYQTLLGEQYF. In nucleotides, the sequence is TGTGCCAGCAGTTATCAGACACTTCTGGGGGAGCAGTACTTC.